The 11 T cell receptor beta chains reported below all come from one sample, sequenced in a study of quantifying T cell responses using KT2 cells. Study background: TCR alpha and beta constant-region primers primed reverse transcription of RNA.

The cDNA 3' end received a ligated oligonucleotide with a UMI. The first PCR ran 3 to 5 cycles with an equimolar RC1.1 and RC1.2 beta primer mix. MiXCR, run by TCRdb on the UMI-ligation and nested PCR reads, gives a single entry per CDR3 protein. The repertoire holds tens of thousands of distinct CDR3 sequences, with about 12% as singletons. The sample consisted of PBMCs spiked with cells of the T cell clone KT2. Receptor source: a human donor.

This clonotype was recorded a few times. V gene TRBV6-1 combines with J gene TRBJ1-5; TRBD1 agrees at 9 bases. V shed 5 bases, J shed 7 bases, and the junction held 3 bases outside the gene matches. The CDR3 contains 13 residues. Germline lookup yields CDR1 MNHNS and CDR2 SASEGT. The CDR3 sequence is CASSRQGEQPQHF. DNA for the CDR3: TGTGCCAGCAGTAGACAGGGGGAGCAGCCCCAGCATTTT.

This rearrangement joins TRBV24-1 to TRBJ1-4, with D possibly matching TRBD1 (5 bases). This CDR3 comprises 14 residues. V lost 8 bases and J lost 6, with 15 bases in between. Germline lookup yields CDR1 KGHDR and CDR2 SFDVKD. The CDR3 DNA follows: TGTGCCACCAACCTATCAGGGTCCGATGAAAAACTGTTTTTT. Protein product: CATNLSGSDEKLFF.

The chain uses TRBV3-1 and TRBJ1-6, with 8 bases matching TRBD1. The junction had 8 bases not matched to a gene; V was cut back by 3 bases and J by 7 bases. CDR1 and CDR2 from the germline V gene are LGHDT and YNNKEL (reference sequence). This CDR3 has 16 residues. CDR3: CASSQFQGAANSPLHF. The CDR3, as DNA: TGTGCCAGCAGCCAGTTCCAGGGGGCGGCGAATTCACCCCTCCACTTT.

Many counts were recorded for this clonotype. The J gene is TRBJ2-7, the V gene TRBV12-1; TRBD2, the D gene given by the table, was not confirmed from the DNA. TRBV12-1 is listed as a pseudogene. The CDR3 is 17 residues long. The CDR3 nucleotides are TGTGCCAGCAGCTTTGCGCAAAGGGGACTAGAGCCCTACGAGCAGTACTTC. Translation gives CASSFAQRGLEPYEQYF.

A note on this clonotype: The junction departs from germline at one end; a sequencing error may be responsible. V is TRBV12-3 or TRBV12-4 and J is TRBJ2-3; 7 bases line up with TRBD2. This CDR3 spans 16 amino acids. The CDR3 is CASSLVGLIITGTQYF. DNA for the CDR3: TGTGCCAGCAGTTTAGTGGGACTAATTATCACAGGTACGCAGTATTTT.

V usage is TRBV5-1 and J usage is TRBJ2-3; 12 nucleotides align to TRBD2. V lost 8 bases, J lost 7 bases, and 8 bases stayed unmatched. In germline, CDR1 is SGHRS, CDR2 YFSETQ. The CDR3 has 14 amino acids. CDR3 nucleotides: TGCGCCAGTACGACTAGCGGGAGCTCGTATACGCAGTATTTT. It yields the protein CASTTSGSSYTQYF.

This rearrangement joins TRBV13 to TRBJ2-7, with 10 bases fitting TRBD2. Germline V gene sequence: CDR1 PRHDT, CDR2 FYEKMQ (reference sequence). V was pared by 10 bases and J by 2 bases, with 2 bases of the junction left unmatched. This CDR3 comprises 12 residues. The CDR3 bases are TGTGCCACGAGCGGGAGGGCCTACGAGCAGTACTTC. It yields the protein CATSGRAYEQYF.

V and J are TRBV7-9 and TRBJ1-4, with D unresolved. Per the germline V gene, CDR1 is SEHNR and CDR2 is FQNEAQ (reference sequence). Deletions cut 3 bases from V and 14 bases from J, with 13 bases between. The CDR3 totals 12 residues. The CDR3 spells CASSFGNERLFF. The CDR3 DNA is TGTGCCAGCAGCTTTGGGAATGAAAGGCTGTTTTTT.

This clonotype has more than one count but fewer than ten. The DNA for the CDR3 is TGCGCCAGCAGCTTGGGAACGCCTCGACAGAACACTGAAGCTTTCTTT. It specifies CASSLGTPRQNTEAFF. The V gene is TRBV5-1, the J gene TRBJ1-1; D gene ambiguous. This CDR3 region has 16 residues. The ends were cut back, 0 bases at V and 1 base at J, with 13 bases in the middle. The V gene's germline CDR1 is SGHRS and CDR2 YFSETQ.

This clonotype has just a few counts. The chain couples TRBV4-2 to TRBJ1-6; D gene uncertain. Germline-derived CDR1 and CDR2 are LGHNA and YNFKEQ. CDR3 size: 16 residues. Trimming removed 1 base from V and 6 bases from J, with 13 bases in between. The CDR3 region has the DNA TGTGCCAGCAGCCAAGGGCGAGGATCTGGTAATTCACCCCTCCACTTT. It encodes CASSQGRGSGNSPLHF.

This chain uses TRBV3-1 with TRBJ1-6, with D unresolved. V gave up 0 bases and J gave up 1 base, with 7 bases separating them. This CDR3 has 16 amino acids. Germline loops: CDR1 LGHDT, CDR2 YNNKEL (reference sequence). The CDR3 sequence is CASSQEVRSYNSPLHF. For the CDR3, the DNA is TGTGCCAGCAGCCAAGAAGTTAGGTCCTATAATTCACCCCTCCACTTT.